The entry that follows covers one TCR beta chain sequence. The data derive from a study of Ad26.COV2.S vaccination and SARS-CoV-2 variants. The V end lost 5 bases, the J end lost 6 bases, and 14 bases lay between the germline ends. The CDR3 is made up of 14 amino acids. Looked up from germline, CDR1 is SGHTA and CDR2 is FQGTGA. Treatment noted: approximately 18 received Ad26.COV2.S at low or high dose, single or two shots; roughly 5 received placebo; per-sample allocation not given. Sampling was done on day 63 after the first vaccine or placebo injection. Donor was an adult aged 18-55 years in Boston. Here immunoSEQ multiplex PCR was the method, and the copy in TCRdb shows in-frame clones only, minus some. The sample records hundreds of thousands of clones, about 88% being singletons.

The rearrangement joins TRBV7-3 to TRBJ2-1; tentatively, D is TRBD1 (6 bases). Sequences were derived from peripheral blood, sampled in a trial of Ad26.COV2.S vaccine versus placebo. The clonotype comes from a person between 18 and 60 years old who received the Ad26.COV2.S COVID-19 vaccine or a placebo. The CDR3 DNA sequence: TGTGCCAGCAGCAAAGACAGGTATTCCAATGAGCAGTTCTTC. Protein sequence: CASSKDRYSNEQFF.